In its sample, the clone carrying this TCR beta chain was seen many times. Its target is not known. From RNA transcripts, TCR beta CDR3 regions were amplified. HTBI primers were employed in a first-round RT-PCR of the TCR CDR3. One entry per CDR3 protein, called by TCRdb with MiXCR from the multiplex PCR reads. In the table there are 410,000 or so distinct CDR3 sequences, under 15% of which are singletons. The V end was cut by 7 bases, the J end by 6 bases, with 16 bases between. The CDR3 length is 14 residues. The data derive from a study of T cells in Graves' hyperthyroidism and ophthalmopathy. About the study: Blood from the periphery was taken at initial diagnosis, before any treatment. Whole-study results and caveats: Stable hyperthyroidism was separated from ophthalmopathy by a model based on 13 V-J features. Ophthalmopathy prediction by the model preceded onset by a median approximately 5.9 months.

The receptor's source is a man between 18 and 35 years old with Graves' ophthalmopathy. The sample taken for sequencing was blood. This chain uses TRBV12-3 or TRBV12-4 with TRBJ1-5; no clear D gene. CDR3 region: CASNEEGFSQPQHF. CDR3 bases: TGTGCCAGCAACGAGGAAGGGTTCAGTCAGCCCCAGCATTTT.